This T cell receptor beta chain is from a study of blood T cell repertoires in COVID-19. As for the study in general: COVID-19 samples collected from the United States, Italy and Spain covered acute and convalescent phases.

This table comes from immunoSEQ multiplex PCR, and its TCRdb copy is limited to in-frame clones, with some not included. The data show about 350,000 clones, roughly 90% seen once. Cohort placement rested on clinical history that participants reported themselves. The sequencing input was PBMCs or T cells enriched from blood (not recorded which). The sequence came from a woman aged 25 to 39 who had recovered from COVID-19.

This CDR3 reads CASSAPLSSTDTQYF. In nucleotides, the CDR3 is TGTGCCAGCAGTGCCCCCCTCAGTAGCACAGATACGCAGTATTTT. The chain links TRBV28 to TRBJ2-3, with D unclear. V was pared by 5 bases and J by 0 bases, with 12 bases between. The CDR3 is 15 residues long. Germline-derived CDR1 and CDR2 are MDHEN and SYDVKM.